These 5 T cell receptor beta chains were sequenced from one sample in a study of T cell clonality in common variable immunodeficiency. Generated by immunoSEQ multiplex PCR, the TCRdb table keeps only in-frame clones and is missing some. The repertoire consists of about 16,000 clones, none detected only once. These receptors lack a known antigen. General study points: Reportedly, TCR beta sequences from common variable immunodeficiency showed fewer deletions and N-nucleotide insertions.

Sequenced sample: peripheral blood mononuclear cells. All receptors come from a human donor with common variable immunodeficiency.

On this clone itself: With the read ending 3 residues before the CDR3 end, the germline J gene is used to fill in that end. V is TRBV19 and J is TRBJ1-2; a possible D gene is TRBD1 (5 bases). The CDR3 spans 13 residues. Germline V gene data show CDR1 as LNHDA and CDR2 as SQIVND (reference sequence). V was clipped by 5 bases and J by 6 bases, with 13 bases between them. The CDR3 protein is CASSPRGVDGYTF. Incomplete CDR3 DNA: TGTGCCAGTAGTCCGAGGGGTGTTGATGGC.

This clone appeared a few times. The sequenced fragment ends 3 residues before the CDR3 boundary, so the rest is inferred from the germline J gene. V gene TRBV6-1 combines with J gene TRBJ2-3; D is possibly TRBD2 (5 bases). Germline V gives CDR1 MNHNS, CDR2 SASEGT. V gave up 6 bases and J gave up 6 bases, with 13 bases separating them. The CDR3 has 13 residues. The part of the CDR3 DNA that was read is TGTGCCAGCAGGGAAACTAGTTGGGATACG. As protein: CASRETSWDT. In full, the CDR3 is CASRETSWDTQYF.

This clone came up many times. The read halts 3 residues ahead of the CDR3 end, with the missing end drawn from the germline J gene. The rearrangement joins TRBV2 to TRBJ2-5; 8 positions match TRBD2. Germline V gene lookup returns CDR1 SNHLY and CDR2 FYNNEI. J lost 0 bases, V lost 7 bases, and 10 bases had no gene match. This CDR3 contains 16 residues. CDR3 amino acids: CASTVAGNPDQETQYF. The sequenced CDR3 bases are TGTGCCAGCACCGTAGCGGGAAACCCAGACCAAGAGACC.

This clone occurred a few times. Sequencing ends 3 residues short of the CDR3 end; the germline J gene provides the rest. This chain connects TRBV20-1 to TRBJ1-5, with a possible D match to TRBD1 (5 bases). The germline V gene has CDR1 DFQATT and CDR2 SNEGSKA (reference sequence). Trimming left V 0 bases short and J 4 bases short, with 10 bases between. The CDR3 is 14 residues long. This chain's CDR3 is CSARDGQGNQPQHF. CDR3 DNA, as far as it was read: TGCAGTGCTAGAGATGGCCAGGGTAATCAGCCC.

By share of the sample, this clone is medium-sized. The read terminates 3 residues before the CDR3 end, so the remaining end is supplied by the germline J gene. V usage is TRBV18 and J usage is TRBJ2-5; 11 bases map to TRBD2. The V segment lost 3 bases and the J segment 3 bases; nucleotides outside the gene matches: 6. This CDR3 comprises 16 residues. Per the germline V gene, CDR1 is KGHSH and CDR2 is LQKENI. This CDR3 reads CASSPFRLAGKETQYF. The CDR3 bases that were read are TGTGCCAGCTCACCCTTCCGACTAGCGGGGAAAGAGACC.